The 27 T cell receptor beta chains presented below share a single source sample, sequenced in a study of regulatory T cells in long-lasting Graves disease. In building TCR beta libraries, iRepertoire HTBI primers were used together with Arm-PCR of CDR3 regions. In TCRdb, the multiplex PCR reads were re-called with MiXCR into one record per CDR3 protein. Counted here are roughly 420,000 distinct CDR3 sequences, 13% to 15% occurring once; the ten biggest clones make up roughly 18%. Time point reported: newly diagnosed GD, antithyroid drugs for less than 3 months. Extracted PBMC RNA gave rise to the TCR library. This sample was shared with a second study, whose subject was T cells in Graves' hyperthyroidism and ophthalmopathy.

The material was peripheral blood mononuclear cells (PBMCs), obtained at new diagnosis, from a patient treated with antithyroid drugs. The receptor source for this set is a woman in her forties or fifties with Graves disease.

This clonotype has at least ten counts. The V and J genes are TRBV28 and TRBJ2-3; 9 nucleotides match TRBD2. Per the germline V gene, CDR1 is MDHEN and CDR2 is SYDVKM. V lost 3 bases, J lost 4 bases, and 8 bases stayed unmatched. CDR3 size: 16 residues. The CDR3 DNA reads as TGTGCCAGCAGTTTGCGTAGCGGGAGTGTCGCAGATACGCAGTATTTT. The encoded protein is CASSLRSGSVADTQYF.

The J gene is TRBJ1-5, the V gene TRBV19, with 9 nucleotides matching TRBD1. The CDR3 length is 15 residues. V shed 7 bases and J 3 bases; nucleotides not matched to a gene: 7. Per germline, CDR1 LNHDA and CDR2 SQIVND (reference sequence). CDR3: CASTTTGGPNQPQHF. The CDR3 DNA follows: TGTGCCAGTACAACGACAGGGGGGCCCAATCAGCCCCAGCATTTT.

This clonotype was seen repeatedly, ten times or more. The CDR3 is CASSPRAGEYNEQFF. DNA for the CDR3: TGTGCCAGCAGTCCCCGAGCGGGAGAATACAATGAGCAGTTCTTC. The rearrangement joins TRBV28 to TRBJ2-5; 8 bases match TRBD2. The DNA end is more similar to TRBJ2-1, so the J call may be wrong. CDR3 length: 15 residues. In germline, CDR1 is MDHEN, CDR2 SYDVKM.

This clonotype has a count of ten or more. This chain joins TRBV3-1 and TRBJ1-5; the D is unclear. The CDR3 runs 13 residues. Germline CDR1 and CDR2: LGHDT and YNNKEL (reference sequence). Trimming took 2 bases from V and 3 from J, leaving 5 bases between them. The CDR3 reads CASSQINNQPQHF. The DNA for the CDR3 is TGTGCCAGCAGCCAAATCAACAATCAGCCCCAGCATTTT.

The chain carries TRBV5-1 and TRBJ2-7; 8 bases are a match to TRBD2. Trimming cost V 2 bases and J 7 bases; bases outside gene matches: 17. The CDR3 spans 17 residues. Germline V lookup: CDR1 SGHRS, CDR2 YFSETQ. This chain's CDR3 is CASSLGLAGSSYNEQYF. Written as DNA, the CDR3 is TGCGCCAGCAGCTTAGGGCTAGCGGGCTCCTCCTACAATGAGCAGTACTTC.

This clonotype is a singleton in its sample. The gene calls are TRBV11-2 and TRBJ2-1; the match to TRBD2 covers 14 bases. The CDR3 runs 18 residues. CDR1 is SGHAT, CDR2 FQNNGV, per germline. The V gene end was trimmed by 5 bases and the J gene end by 7 bases; junction bases not matched to a gene: 13. CDR3 nucleotides: TGTGCCAGCAGCCCGAGGGGTCGGACTAGCGGGAGGCCGAATGAGCAGTTCTTC. Its translation is CASSPRGRTSGRPNEQFF.

As concerns this clonotype: A read error may explain this, as a much larger clone is one base away. The rearrangement links TRBV6-1 to TRBJ2-1; 7 nucleotides match TRBD2. The CDR3 totals 16 residues. CDR1 is MNHNS and CDR2 is SASEGT in the germline V gene. With 2 bases clipped from V and 7 bases from J, the junction kept 11 bases outside the gene matches. DNA of the CDR3: TGTGCCAGCAGTGAATGGTGGACTAGAGTAACGAATGAGCAGTTCTTC. As protein: CASSEWWTRVTNEQFF.

This clonotype has a handful of counts. The chain is built from TRBV20-1 and TRBJ2-7; D might be TRBD2 (5 bases). CDR1 is DFQATT and CDR2 is SNEGSKA in the germline V gene (reference sequence). Trimming took off 0 bases at V and 2 bases at J, with 11 bases between the two ends. This CDR3 region has 14 residues. This CDR3 reads CSARDSRGPYEQYF. The CDR3 nucleotides are TGCAGTGCTAGAGATTCACGGGGTCCCTACGAGCAGTACTTC.

The table lists this clonotype with many counts. This chain connects TRBV13 to TRBJ2-7; D might be TRBD2 (6 bases). This CDR3 has 16 amino acids. Germline CDR1 is PRHDT and CDR2 is FYEKMQ (reference sequence). Between the trimmed V and J ends, which lost 3 bases and 0 bases, there was a span of 15 bases. CDR3 sequence reads: CASSFAVGGVSYEQYF. The CDR3, as DNA: TGTGCCAGCAGCTTTGCCGTTGGCGGGGTCTCCTACGAGCAGTACTTC. Supplemented by reference TRBV13 and TRBJ2-7, the full variable domain reads AAGVIQSPRHLIKEKRETATLKCYPIPRHDTVYWYQQGPGQDPQFLISFYEKMQSDKGSIPDRFSAQQFSDYHSELNMSSLELGDSALYFCASSFAVGGVSYEQYFGPGTRLTVT.

This clonotype was found many times. The chain links TRBV7-9 to TRBJ2-1, with TRBD2 matching 10 bases. The CDR3 totals 15 residues. V was clipped by 4 bases and J by 7 bases; unmatched bases: 7. Looked up from germline, CDR1 is SEHNR and CDR2 is FQNEAQ (reference sequence). CDR3 sequence (DNA): TGTGCCAGCAGCTCCCAGCGGGAGGGCCTGAATGAGCAGTTCTTC. Its protein product is CASSSQREGLNEQFF.

This clonotype was found many times. This chain connects TRBV29-1 to TRBJ2-2; 11 nucleotides align to TRBD2. There are 14 residues in the CDR3. The junction had 3 bases not matched to a gene; V was cut back by 7 bases and J by 2 bases. Germline CDR1 is SQVTM and CDR2 is ANQGSEA. The CDR3 sequence is CSARLAGNTGELFF. The CDR3 DNA is TGCAGCGCTCGACTAGCGGGAAACACCGGGGAGCTGTTTTTT.

Many counts were recorded for this clonotype. The chain employs TRBV2 and TRBJ2-7; 7 bases fit TRBD2. This CDR3 spans 16 amino acids. The germline CDR1 and CDR2 sequences are SNHLY and FYNNEI. The V segment lost 2 bases and the J segment 4 bases; nucleotides outside the gene matches: 11. Here the CDR3 DNA reads TGTGCCAGCAGTGAAAGCGGCGGGAGTTCCCTTTACGAGCAGTACTTC. Its translation: CASSESGGSSLYEQYF.

This clonotype was seen ten or more times. This chain connects TRBV2 to TRBJ2-6; tentatively, D is TRBD2 (6 bases). V was cut by 7 bases and J by 2 bases, with 9 bases left in between. Germline V gene lookup returns CDR1 SNHLY and CDR2 FYNNEI. CDR3 length: 14 residues. The CDR3 nucleotides are TGTGCCAGCAAAAGGGAGGCTGGGGCCAACGTCCTGACTTTC. Translating gives CASKREAGANVLTF.

This chain connects TRBV5-4 to TRBJ2-2; TRBD2 matches at 8 bases. Germline loops: CDR1 SGHNT, CDR2 YYREEE (reference sequence). There are 15 residues in the CDR3. J gave up 4 bases and V 2 bases, and 4 bases lay outside the gene matches. The CDR3 DNA is TGTGCCAGCAGCTTCAGCGGGAGCGGCACCGGGGAGCTGTTTTTT. It yields the protein CASSFSGSGTGELFF. The whole variable domain, remainder taken from reference TRBV5-4 and TRBJ2-2, is ETGVTQSPTHLIKTRGQQVTLRCSSQSGHNTVSWYQQALGQGPQFIFQYYREEENGRGNFPPRFSGLQFPNYSSELNVNALELDDSALYLCASSFSGSGTGELFFGEGSRLTVL.

This clonotype was seen at least ten times. The rearrangement links TRBV3-1 to TRBJ2-4; 7 positions agree with TRBD2. Germline loops: CDR1 LGHDT, CDR2 YNNKEL (reference sequence). This CDR3 comprises 16 residues. Trimming removed 1 base from V and 8 bases from J; junction bases left unmatched: 11. The CDR3 region has the DNA TGTGCCAGCAGCCAAGGGGCGGGGGTCGGCTTTGACATTCAGTACTTC. It translates to CASSQGAGVGFDIQYF.

The chain combines TRBV6-1 with TRBJ2-6; 9 bases are a match to TRBD1. Germline CDR1 reads MNHNS; CDR2 reads SASEGT. Unmatched junction bases numbered 4, after V lost 5 bases and J lost 2 bases. The CDR3 sequence is 16 residues long. CDR3 bases: TGTGCCAGCAGTCCGGACAGGGGAACTGGGGCCAACGTCCTGACTTTC. Translated: CASSPDRGTGANVLTF.

This clonotype has more than one count but fewer than ten. The chain links TRBV5-6 to TRBJ2-1; no clear D. CDR1 and CDR2 (germline): SGHDT, YYEEEE. There are 14 residues in the CDR3. Trimming removed 0 bases from V and 5 bases from J, with 9 bases in between. The CDR3 loop is CASSLGLLDNEQFF. The CDR3 nucleotides are TGTGCCAGCAGCTTGGGGCTTCTCGACAATGAGCAGTTCTTC.

The CDR3 sequence: CASSQEWGTGRVTDTQYF. The CDR3 nucleotides read TGTGCCAGCAGCCAAGAGTGGGGGACAGGGAGGGTCACAGATACGCAGTATTTT. This chain joins TRBV3-1 and TRBJ2-3; the match to TRBD1 covers 9 bases. CDR1 LGHDT and CDR2 YNNKEL come from the germline V gene (reference sequence). The trim removed 0 bases at V and 2 bases at J, leaving 9 bases unmatched. This CDR3 contains 18 residues.

This clonotype occurred once. The V and J genes are TRBV5-1 and TRBJ2-1; 11 bases are a match to TRBD2. V was pared by 0 bases and J by 0 bases, with 17 bases of the junction left unmatched. Looked up from germline, CDR1 is SGHRS and CDR2 is YFSETQ. The CDR3 is 22 residues long. The CDR3 loop is CASSLAPTSGSSYGLSYNEQFF. In DNA, the CDR3 is TGCGCCAGCAGCTTGGCCCCTACTAGCGGGAGCTCTTATGGCCTCTCCTACAATGAGCAGTTCTTC.

The chain carries TRBV5-1 and TRBJ2-7; 11 bases align to TRBD2. The CDR3 runs 15 residues. From germline, CDR1 is SGHRS and CDR2 YFSETQ. V shed 1 base, J shed 4 bases, and the junction held 4 bases outside the gene matches. The CDR3 nucleotides are TGCGCCAGCAGCTTGTGGCTAGCGGGAGGTTACGAGCAGTACTTC. Translation gives CASSLWLAGGYEQYF.

This clonotype occurred a few times. V gene TRBV6-5 combines with J gene TRBJ2-7, with 11 bases fitting TRBD2. The CDR3 length is 16 residues. Trimming at V came to 2 bases and at J to 0 bases, leaving 3 bases not matched to a gene. CDR1 and CDR2 (germline): MNHEY, SVGAGI. The CDR3 sequence: CASSYLTSGSSYEQYF. The CDR3 coding sequence is TGTGCCAGCAGTTACCTTACTAGCGGGAGCTCCTACGAGCAGTACTTC.

The chain recombines TRBV7-9 with TRBJ2-1; maybe TRBD2 (6 bases). The germline gives CDR1 SEHNR, CDR2 FQNEAQ (reference sequence). This CDR3 spans 15 amino acids. Trimming left V 5 bases short and J 2 bases short, with 13 bases between. CDR3 in amino acids: CASSMDGGPYNEQFF. DNA for the CDR3: TGTGCCAGCAGCATGGACGGGGGACCCTACAATGAGCAGTTCTTC.

This clonotype showed up many times. The chain carries TRBV6-5 and TRBJ2-3, with D perhaps TRBD1 (5 bases). The CDR3 covers 15 residues. Trimming removed 4 bases from V and 4 bases from J, with 15 bases in between. CDR1 and CDR2 (germline): MNHEY, SVGAGI. CDR3: CASSSSMGPSDTQYF. In nucleotides, the CDR3 is TGTGCCAGCAGTTCCTCTATGGGGCCTTCAGATACGCAGTATTTT.

With respect to this clonotype: Possible read error: a much larger clone is one base away. The rearrangement links TRBV30 to TRBJ2-1, with 8 bases that match TRBD2. There are 14 residues in the CDR3. CDR1 and CDR2 from the germline V gene are GTSNPN and SVGIG (reference sequence). The CDR3 sequence: CAATRLARYNEQSF. The CDR3 DNA reads as TGTGCCGCAACCAGACTAGCGAGATACAATGAGCAGTCCTTC.

The chain employs TRBV10-3 and TRBJ2-7, with 11 bases identical to TRBD2. V shed 6 bases, J shed 6 bases, and the junction held 10 bases outside the gene matches. Germline-derived CDR1 and CDR2 are ENHRY and SYGVKD. The CDR3 runs to 15 residues. CDR3 loop: CAISDVTSGIGEQYF. As DNA, the CDR3 is TGTGCCATCAGCGACGTGACTAGCGGGATCGGCGAGCAGTACTTC.

Many counts were recorded for this clonotype. The chain joins TRBV5-1 to TRBJ2-3; D perhaps matches TRBD2 (5 bases). CDR1 and CDR2 (germline): SGHRS, YFSETQ. The germline V and J ends were trimmed by 0 bases and 4 bases, with 12 bases remaining between them. CDR3 size: 15 residues. CDR3 coding DNA: TGCGCCAGCAGCTTGGCGGGAAAGAGGGCAGATACGCAGTATTTT. It codes for CASSLAGKRADTQYF.

V gene TRBV13 combines with J gene TRBJ2-1; 13 nucleotides line up with TRBD2. Trimming at V came to 4 bases and at J to 7 bases, leaving 10 bases not matched to a gene. Germline V gene data show CDR1 as PRHDT and CDR2 as FYEKMQ (reference sequence). This CDR3 is 17 amino acids long. CDR3 nucleotides: TGTGCCAGCAGCTCCGGGACTAGCGGGATGCCAGGGAATGAGCAGTTCTTC. Its protein product is CASSSGTSGMPGNEQFF. Full variable domain (remainder filled in from reference TRBV13 and TRBJ2-1): AAGVIQSPRHLIKEKRETATLKCYPIPRHDTVYWYQQGPGQDPQFLISFYEKMQSDKGSIPDRFSAQQFSDYHSELNMSSLELGDSALYFCASSSGTSGMPGNEQFFGPGTRLTVL.